Listed below are T cell receptor beta chains from one sample, sequenced in a study of T-cell memory formation after mild COVID-19. TCRdb re-called the 5' RACE reads through MiXCR, storing one row per CDR3 protein. The sample comprises around 410,000 distinct CDR3 sequences, more than 20% of which are singletons, and under 15% rests with the top ten. Sequences were obtained from PBMCs or a T cell subset sorted from them (not recorded which). All receptors come from an adult woman who had mild COVID-19 (a few samples of this study predate the infection). Cell type and time point are not known. Each CDR3 is given without its conserved first and last residue.

TRBV9	TRBJ2-1	ASSAVAGEQF
TRBV29-1	TRBJ2-3	SVEDMLPLGTQY
TRBV30	TRBJ1-1	AWSVGLMNTEAF
TRBV9	TRBJ2-1	ASSAGGSGRANEQF
TRBV30	TRBJ1-1	AWNRANTEAF
TRBV7-9	TRBJ2-7	ASSLRQGARDEQY
TRBV6-5	TRBJ1-6	ASSYNRDRDYSPLH
TRBV29-1	TRBJ2-7	SVVEPRGRAYEQY
TRBV4-3	TRBJ1-2	ASSQDRGGGYT
TRBV27	TRBJ2-7	ASTLRGPSYEQY
TRBV18	TRBJ2-7	ASSPVGGEQY
TRBV6-5	TRBJ2-7	ASSYLPAGPSPEQY
TRBV12-3/TRBV12-4	TRBJ1-1	ASSRTGWGQMDTEAF
TRBV6-1	TRBJ1-1	ASSEQGSSTEAF
TRBV28	TRBJ2-7	ASSPTLGLLSSYEQY
TRBV7-2	TRBJ2-3	ASRPGTGITDTQY
TRBV3-1	TRBJ2-1	ASLFWDREPRPGRNDEQF
TRBV20-1	TRBJ1-1	SARGDGPAF
TRBV4-1	TRBJ1-2	ASSQDWSGPRDYGYT
TRBV5-6	TRBJ2-3	ASSSLEGTDTQY
TRBV5-1	TRBJ2-1	ASRAQTSANEQF
TRBV12-3/TRBV12-4	TRBJ2-1	ASSLPGEWNEQF
TRBV29-1	TRBJ1-1	SGESDTWNTEAF
TRBV5-1	TRBJ2-5	ASSPPTGGAGIQETQY
TRBV12-3/TRBV12-4	TRBJ2-1	ATERESNEQF
TRBV7-9	TRBJ2-1	ASSLPTSRFNEQF
TRBV4-1	TRBJ2-1	ASSEQQGYYNEQF
TRBV10-3	TRBJ2-7	AITPTGDTYEQY
TRBV12-3/TRBV12-4	TRBJ1-2	ASSLGRSYGYT
TRBV4-3	TRBJ2-5	ASSQVGLAGETQY
TRBV4-3	TRBJ2-3	ASSQDSEDTQY
TRBV7-6	TRBJ2-5	ASSFGSGETQY
TRBV15	TRBJ2-5	ATSRSGGKETQY
TRBV6-4	TRBJ2-1	ASSDVTSQFDEQF
TRBV7-2	TRBJ2-3	ASSFLAGGGDIRED
TRBV20-1	TRBJ2-1	SARRSSYNEQF
TRBV24-1	TRBJ2-2	ATSGPRGDTGELF
TRBV5-1	TRBJ1-2	ASSLEPMIRTRGYT
TRBV6-5	TRBJ2-1	ASSYGGQVSYEQF
TRBV27	TRBJ2-1	ASGQGFNEQF
TRBV6-5	TRBJ2-6	ASSRQGASSGANVLT
TRBV7-9	TRBJ1-2	ASSPRLGLGYT
TRBV27	TRBJ1-6	ASSLYRNSPLH